The 18 T cell receptor beta chains given below trace back to one sample, sequenced in a study of cytomegalovirus exposure and HLA in healthy donors (dated 2017 in TCRdb). Library construction relied on the immunoSEQ multiplex PCR assay. Here the immuneACCESS table is served through TCRdb, limited to in-frame sequences with V and J called. Missing clones are a known gap in these copies; in checked studies unresolved V genes cover under half, and the rest lacks a known reason. Within this sample are some 230,000 clones, with about 93% of them counted one time only. The ten top clones hold approximately 0.99% of the sample. Sequenced material: PBMCs. Receptor source: a woman younger than 35 in good health and CMV-seronegative.

The rearrangement links TRBV6-5 to TRBJ1-4; D gene unclear. The V gene's germline CDR1 is MNHEY and CDR2 SVGAGI. Trimming shortened V by 2 bases and J by 4 bases, and 8 bases separated the two germline ends. The CDR3 covers 14 residues. The CDR3 loop is CASSYRRGNEKLFF. The CDR3 DNA is TGTGCCAGCAGTTACAGACGGGGTAATGAAAAACTGTTTTTT.

The J gene is TRBJ2-1, the V gene TRBV30; 8 bases line up with TRBD2. Germline values: CDR1 GTSNPN, CDR2 SVGIG (reference sequence). CDR3 length: 15 residues. Unmatched junction bases numbered 9, after V lost 6 bases and J lost 2 bases. CDR3 nucleotides: TGTGCCTGTACGGGAGCGGGAGTCCCCTACAATGAGCAGTTCTTC. It codes for CACTGAGVPYNEQFF.

This clone was observed a few times. The genes are TRBV30 and TRBJ2-1; 7 bases match TRBD1. The CDR3 totals 14 residues. Germline assignment: CDR1 GTSNPN and CDR2 SVGIG (reference sequence). J lost 5 bases, V lost 2 bases, and 6 bases had no gene match. CDR3 coding DNA: TGTGCCTGGAGTCCAGGGGGTTTGGACAATGAGCAGTTCTTC. This codes for CAWSPGGLDNEQFF.

The V call is TRBV19, the J call TRBJ2-1, with 9 bases identical to TRBD2. Germline V gene sequence: CDR1 LNHDA, CDR2 SQIVND (reference sequence). This CDR3 region has 16 residues. The J segment lost 6 bases and the V segment lost 3 bases, leaving 9 bases of the junction unmatched. The CDR3 coding sequence is TGTGCCAGTAGTATGCGGGGGGGACTAGCCTTCAATGAGCAGTTCTTC. Translated: CASSMRGGLAFNEQFF.

The V and J genes are TRBV18 and TRBJ1-4; 7 bases are shared with TRBD1. This CDR3 has 13 amino acids. The junction had 4 bases not matched to a gene; V was cut back by 6 bases and J by 6 bases. Germline V gives CDR1 KGHSH, CDR2 LQKENI. CDR3 nucleotides: TGTGCCAGCTCGCTGACAGGGTATGAAAAACTGTTTTTT. It codes for CASSLTGYEKLFF. Variable domain in full (rest from reference TRBV18 and TRBJ1-4): NAGVMQNPRHLVRRRGQEARLRCSPMKGHSHVYWYRQLPEEGLKFMVYLQKENIIDESGMPKERFSAEFPKEGPSILRIQQVVRGDSAAYFCASSLTGYEKLFFGSGTQLSVL.

The chain combines TRBV10-3 with TRBJ1-6; the D is unclear. CDR1 and CDR2 from the germline V gene are ENHRY and SYGVKD. The V end lost 2 bases, the J end lost 10 bases, and 12 bases lay between the germline ends. The CDR3 has 14 residues. CDR3 DNA sequence: TGTGCCATCAGTGAGGCCCCAGCGGCATCACCCCTCCACTTT. It codes for CAISEAPAASPLHF.

This chain uses TRBV9 with TRBJ2-1; D unclear. The CDR3 covers 14 residues. V lost 3 bases and J 1 base, leaving 8 bases between the germline ends. Germline V lookup: CDR1 SGDLS, CDR2 YYNGEE. CDR3 protein: CASSAGPSYNEQFF. For the CDR3, the DNA is TGTGCCAGCAGCGCCGGTCCTTCCTACAATGAGCAGTTCTTC.

The V call is TRBV7-9, the J call TRBJ2-3; 11 bases agree with TRBD2. This CDR3 region has 18 residues. Germline CDR1 and CDR2: SEHNR and FQNEAQ (reference sequence). V lost 5 bases and J lost 2; bases outside the gene matches: 12. The CDR3 region has the DNA TGTGCCAGCAGCCTTACTAGCGGGAGAGGATTTCACACAGATACGCAGTATTTT. Amino acids: CASSLTSGRGFHTDTQYF.

CDR3 protein: CASRGTGREQYF. The DNA of the CDR3 is TGTGCCAGCAGGGGGACAGGTCGCGAGCAGTACTTC. This sequence joins TRBV2 and TRBJ2-7; 8 positions match TRBD1. Trimming at V came to 6 bases and at J to 6 bases, leaving 4 bases not matched to a gene. Germline-derived CDR1 and CDR2 are SNHLY and FYNNEI. The CDR3 is 12 amino acids.

This chain joins TRBV30 and TRBJ2-2; 9 bases align to TRBD1. CDR1 GTSNPN and CDR2 SVGIG come from the germline V gene (reference sequence). Losses at the gene ends were 0 bases for V and 4 bases for J; bases not matched to a gene: 3. The CDR3 contains 15 residues. CDR3 sequence reads: CAWSVLTGGTGELFF. As DNA, the CDR3 is TGTGCCTGGAGTGTACTGACAGGGGGCACCGGGGAGCTGTTTTTT. The entire variable domain, with the rest obtained from reference TRBV30 and TRBJ2-2, is as follows: SQTIHQWPATLVQPVGSPLSLECTVEGTSNPNLYWYRQAAGRGLQLLFYSVGIGQISSEVPQNLSASRPQDRQFILSSKKLLLSDSGFYLCAWSVLTGGTGELFFGEGSRLTVL.

In regard to this clone: Other DNA sequences of this sample code for an identical CDR3. The chain links TRBV10-3 to TRBJ1-1; the D is unclear. This CDR3 contains 13 residues. V lost 0 bases and J lost 2, with 4 bases in between. CDR1 is ENHRY and CDR2 is SYGVKD in the germline V gene. The CDR3, as DNA: TGTGCCATCAGTGAGTCCGGTAACACTGAAGCTTTCTTT. Residues: CAISESGNTEAFF.

V and J are TRBV5-1 and TRBJ1-4, with unresolved D. Per the germline V gene, CDR1 is SGHRS and CDR2 is YFSETQ. Between the trimmed V and J ends, which lost 5 bases and 7 bases, there was a span of 9 bases. This CDR3 contains 12 residues. The CDR3 spells CASRDEGEKLFF. In nucleotides, the CDR3 is TGCGCCAGCAGAGACGAGGGTGAAAAACTGTTTTTT.

The chain combines TRBV7-8 with TRBJ1-3; 10 bases fit TRBD1. Germline CDR1 and CDR2: SGHVS and FQNEAQ. V lost 5 bases and J lost 2; bases outside the gene matches: 12. This CDR3 contains 18 residues. The CDR3 loop reads CASSHFLPGQGAGNTIYF. The CDR3 region has the DNA TGTGCCAGCAGCCACTTTCTCCCCGGACAGGGGGCTGGAAACACCATATATTTT.

A few counts support this clone. Here the CDR3 DNA reads TGTGCCAGCAGCTATTACGAGTCTTACGAGCAGTACTTC. Its protein is CASSYYESYEQYF. The chain uses TRBV7-9 and TRBJ2-7; D is ambiguous. The V end lost 4 bases, the J end lost 4 bases, and 11 bases lay between the germline ends. This CDR3 comprises 13 residues. CDR1 and CDR2 (germline): SEHNR, FQNEAQ (reference sequence).

In this sample, this clone turned up once. V is TRBV11-2 and J is TRBJ2-2; D is unresolved. In germline, CDR1 is SGHAT, CDR2 FQNNGV. The V end lost 4 bases, the J end lost 0 bases, and 18 bases lay between the germline ends. The length of the CDR3 is 18 residues. The CDR3 sequence: CASSSLKFGVPNTGELFF. The CDR3 nucleotides are TGTGCCAGCAGCTCACTAAAATTTGGAGTACCGAACACCGGGGAGCTGTTTTTT.

The chain carries TRBV27 and TRBJ2-5; D may be TRBD1 (5 bases). In germline, CDR1 is MNHEY, CDR2 SMNVEV (reference sequence). The V end lost 5 bases, the J end lost 3 bases, and 10 bases lay between the germline ends. The CDR3 covers 13 residues. The DNA of the CDR3 is TGTGCCAGCAGTCCCCGCAGGGAAGAGACCCAGTACTTC. It yields the protein CASSPRREETQYF.

V is TRBV7-9 and J is TRBJ1-1; TRBD1 might be the D (5 bases). Trimming shortened V by 6 bases and J by 3 bases, and 14 bases separated the two germline ends. This CDR3 is built from 14 residues. CDR1 and CDR2 from the germline V gene are SEHNR and FQNEAQ (reference sequence). CDR3 protein: CASRDLSGDTEAFF. In DNA form, the CDR3 reads TGTGCCAGCAGAGACCTGTCGGGGGACACTGAAGCTTTCTTT.

This rearrangement joins TRBV5-1 to TRBJ2-7, with D possibly matching TRBD2 (5 bases). The CDR3 is 14 residues long. V shed 2 bases and J shed 7 bases, with 16 bases lying between them. CDR1 and CDR2 from the germline V gene are SGHRS and YFSETQ. CDR3 amino acids: CASSLTDSQREQYF. CDR3 DNA sequence: TGCGCCAGCAGCTTAACGGACTCGCAGCGGGAGCAGTACTTC.